What follows are 13 T cell receptor beta chains derived from one specimen sequenced in a study of T cell clonality in common variable immunodeficiency (dated by TCRdb to the mid-2010s). Library preparation employed the immunoSEQ multiplex PCR assay. TCRdb retrieved this table from immuneACCESS and kept in-frame rearrangements only. Not all clones are present; in checked studies, unresolved V genes account for under half, and no reason is known for the remainder. Across this sample, around 81,000 clones were tabulated and none appeared just once. Together, the top ten hold under 1% of the sample. Material for sequencing was peripheral blood mononuclear cells. The receptors were sampled from a person aged 18 to 75 in good health.

This clone was found many times. The read halts 3 residues ahead of the CDR3 end, with the missing end drawn from the germline J gene. The V and J genes are TRBV12-3 or TRBV12-4 and TRBJ1-2; D not certain. The CDR3 consists of 13 residues. V was cut by 5 bases and J by 4 bases, with 11 bases left in between. CDR3 DNA (partial): TGTGCCAGCAGTCCCCCAGGCATCTATGGC. Translating gives CASSPPGIYG. The entire CDR3 protein is CASSPPGIYGYTF.

This clone was found many times. The observed sequence ends 3 residues before the CDR3 terminus, with the missing tail filled in from the germline J gene. The rearrangement joins TRBV7-9 to TRBJ2-7, with 8 bases lining up with TRBD1. CDR1 SEHNR and CDR2 FQNEAQ come from the germline V gene (reference sequence). V lost 3 bases and J lost 2; bases outside the gene matches: 3. The CDR3 runs 14 residues. Incomplete CDR3 DNA: TGTGCCAGCAGCTTCCGGGACAGGCCCTACGAG. As protein: CASSFRDRPYE. Given in full, the CDR3 is CASSFRDRPYEQYF.

This clone was recorded many times. The read gets to within 3 residues of the CDR3 end, and the germline J gene fills in the rest. This chain connects TRBV19 to TRBJ2-1; TRBD2 matches 7 bases. Per the germline V gene, CDR1 is LNHDA and CDR2 is SQIVND (reference sequence). Germline trimming cut 3 bases from V and 0 bases from J; bases unmatched to any gene: 5. The CDR3 length is 16 residues. Here the CDR3 reads CASSIDVAGSYNEQFF. The sequenced CDR3 bases are TGTGCCAGTAGTATCGACGTAGCGGGCTCCTACAATGAG.

This clone was observed at least ten times. From the germline J gene comes the end of the CDR3, since the read stops 3 residues before it. The chain joins TRBV11-2 to TRBJ2-3; TRBD2 is a possible D gene (5 bases). Germline values: CDR1 SGHAT, CDR2 FQNNGV. V was trimmed by 5 bases and J by 6 bases, leaving 9 bases between them. The CDR3 is made up of 12 amino acids. CDR3 DNA, as far as it was read: TGTGCCAGCAGCGAGAGAGGGGATACG. It translates to CASSERGDT. The complete CDR3 reads CASSERGDTQYF.

This clone was counted many times. The read ends 3 residues early relative to the CDR3; the germline J gene fills the gap. The rearrangement links TRBV6-2 or TRBV6-3 to TRBJ2-3; 7 nucleotides align to TRBD2. The germline CDR1 and CDR2 sequences are MNHEY and SVGEGT. The CDR3 is 14 residues long. V shed 5 bases, J shed 5 bases, and the junction held 7 bases outside the gene matches. The covered CDR3 bases are TGTGCCAGCAGTAGCTTCGTAGCGGGAGATACG. This encodes CASSSFVAGDT. The entire CDR3 is CASSSFVAGDTQYF.

There are many counts of this clone. The chain's CDR3 is CASSFATGGGEKLFF. CDR3 DNA, as far as it was read: TGTGCCAGCAGCTTCGCAACAGGGGGCGGTGAAAAA. This chain links TRBV5-4 with TRBJ1-4; 9 bases agree with TRBD1. From the germline J gene comes the end of the CDR3, since the read stops 3 residues before it. V lost 2 bases and J lost 7; bases outside the gene matches: 6. CDR3 length: 15 residues. Looked up from germline, CDR1 is SGHNT and CDR2 is YYREEE (reference sequence). The full variable domain, in which reference TRBV5-4 and TRBJ1-4 provide the parts outside the CDR3, is ETGVTQSPTHLIKTRGQQVTLRCSSQSGHNTVSWYQQALGQGPQFIFQYYREEENGRGNFPPRFSGLQFPNYSSELNVNALELDDSALYLCASSFATGGGEKLFFGSGTQLSVL.

This clone has ten or more counts. The DNA ends 3 residues before the CDR3 does, and the rest of the CDR3 is filled in from the germline J gene. The V and J genes are TRBV19 and TRBJ2-4, with TRBD1 identical over 11 bases. This CDR3 region has 16 residues. Losses at the gene ends were 4 bases for V and 9 bases for J; bases not matched to a gene: 11. Germline V CDR1 and CDR2: LNHDA, SQIVND (reference sequence). Partial CDR3 DNA: TGTGCCAGTAGTAGGACAGGGGGCGCGACCCAAACCATT. Translated: CASSRTGGATQTI. The whole CDR3 protein reads CASSRTGGATQTIQYF.

This clone was picked up many times. The read halts 3 residues ahead of the CDR3 end, with the missing end drawn from the germline J gene. The chain uses TRBV6-2 or TRBV6-3 and TRBJ1-5, with 9 bases lining up with TRBD1. CDR1 is MNHEY, CDR2 SVGEGT, per germline. The CDR3 loop spans 15 amino acids. The ends lost 6 bases at V and 3 bases at J; junction bases unmatched: 6. The CDR3 is CASSRTGDINQPQHF. CDR3 DNA, as far as it was read: TGTGCCAGCAGCAGGACAGGGGATATCAATCAGCCC.

This clone occurred many times. Sequencing ends 3 residues short of the CDR3 end; the germline J gene provides the rest. V is TRBV18 and J is TRBJ1-4; weak D call: TRBD1 (6 bases). V lost 2 bases to trimming and J lost 6 bases, with 19 bases between them. Germline CDR1 is KGHSH and CDR2 is LQKENI. This CDR3 has 17 residues. The chain's CDR3 is CASSPRQVESGDEKLFF. The CDR3 DNA, read in part, is TGTGCCAGCTCACCAAGACAGGTTGAATCAGGGGATGAAAAA.

This clone was observed at least ten times. The read terminates 3 residues ahead of where the CDR3 ends, so the germline J gene completes it. The chain is built from TRBV5-4 and TRBJ1-6; D may be TRBD1 (5 bases). Germline V lookup: CDR1 SGHNT, CDR2 YYREEE (reference sequence). The ends were cut back, 0 bases at V and 7 bases at J, with 11 bases in the middle. The CDR3 extends over 15 amino acids. The sequenced CDR3 bases are TGTGCCAGCAGCTTGGATGGGGCAGGGAATTCACCC. Translating gives CASSLDGAGNSP. From start to end, the CDR3 is CASSLDGAGNSPLHF.

The sample holds many counts of this clone. The CDR3 goes on 3 residues after the read ends, and that part is filled in from the germline J gene. The V and J genes are TRBV7-2 and TRBJ2-7, with D possibly being TRBD2 (6 bases). The germline V gene has CDR1 SGHTA and CDR2 FQGNSA. With 4 bases removed from V and 3 bases from J, the gap between germline ends came to 13 bases. The CDR3 extends over 14 amino acids. CDR3 bases read: TGTGCCAGCAGCTCCGGGGGTGTCAGCTACGAG. This sequence encodes CASSSGGVSYE. The whole CDR3 sequence reads CASSSGGVSYEQYF.

Ten or more counts support this clone. The CDR3 end is not reached by the read, which stops 3 residues before it; the germline J gene fills it in. This chain connects TRBV7-2 to TRBJ1-4; D not resolved. V lost 5 bases to trimming and J lost 1 base, with 2 bases between them. The CDR3 extends over 12 amino acids. Looked up from germline, CDR1 is SGHTA and CDR2 is FQGNSA. CDR3 bases read: TGTGCCAGCAGCCGAACTAATGAAAAA. Residues: CASSRTNEK. The entire CDR3 protein is CASSRTNEKLFF.

In this sample, this clone turned up many times. From the germline J gene comes the end of the CDR3, since the read stops 3 residues before it. The chain joins TRBV20-1 to TRBJ2-1; 7 positions agree with TRBD2. After removal of 1 base from V and 5 bases from J, the junction contained 11 bases not matched to a gene. Germline CDR1 reads DFQATT; CDR2 reads SNEGSKA (reference sequence). The CDR3 length is 16 residues. The DNA read from the CDR3 is TGCAGTGCTAGAGTGTTTGGTAGCGGGCTCGACAATGAG. Protein: CSARVFGSGLDNE. The complete CDR3 reads CSARVFGSGLDNEQFF.